The 30 T cell receptor beta chains below all came from one sample that was sequenced in a study of vaccination and CD4 T cells after COVID-19 (dated by TCRdb to the early 2020s). Receptor amplification or capture employed PCR. The sequencing machine was an Illumina iSeq 100. DNA from cultured CD4+ T cells underwent TCR sequencing with the Oncomine TCR Beta short-read assay at the Johns Hopkins FTIC core. In-frame beta chains were kept once TCRdb had trimmed the public reads at Q25 with fastp and called clones with MiXCR. Every entry covers one CDR3 protein and lists the most common genes and DNA from its rows. The sample table lists under 15,000 distinct CDR3 sequences, around 40% of them with a count of one. About 20% of the sample goes to the ten largest clones. The antigens these receptors bind are not known. Reading the label with the study, this specimen's treatment or condition is: roughly 11-day PBMC culture with coronavirus spike peptide pools or control peptides (ViraFEST assay).

Here the sequenced sample was CD4+ T cells from blood, cultured in vitro, taken before SARS-CoV-2 vaccination. The receptors were sampled from a human donor who had recovered from COVID-19.

Only a few counts were recorded for this clonotype. The chain joins TRBV20-1 to TRBJ1-1; 7 nucleotides match TRBD1. V shed 4 bases and J 11 bases; nucleotides not matched to a gene: 13. CDR3 length: 13 residues. Germline loops: CDR1 DFQATT, CDR2 SNEGSKA (reference sequence). Here the CDR3 reads CSAKLTGYGGAFF. In nucleotides, the CDR3 is TGCAGTGCTAAGCTGACAGGGTACGGTGGGGCTTTCTTT.

This clonotype was counted only a few times. The chain recombines TRBV14 with TRBJ1-6; D is unclear. Germline CDR1 reads SGHDN; CDR2 reads FVKESK. With 4 bases removed from V and 10 bases from J, the gap between germline ends came to 8 bases. The CDR3 runs to 12 residues. The CDR3 here is CASSPVGSPLHF. CDR3 bases: TGTGCCAGCAGCCCCGTCGGGTCACCCCTCCACTTT.

The chain links TRBV19 to TRBJ1-1; 7 bases are shared with TRBD1. The CDR3 is 15 amino acids. V shed 3 bases and J 1 base; nucleotides not matched to a gene: 5. Germline V gene sequence: CDR1 LNHDA, CDR2 SQIVND (reference sequence). This chain's CDR3 is CASSMGRGRNTEAFF. In nucleotides, the CDR3 is TGTGCCAGTAGTATGGGAAGGGGGCGGAACACTGAAGCTTTCTTT.

This clonotype was recorded a few times. The rearrangement links TRBV28 to TRBJ1-2; D is ambiguous. The V and J ends lost 7 bases and 7 bases respectively, with 16 bases between them. CDR1 and CDR2 (germline): MDHEN, SYDVKM. The CDR3 consists of 13 residues. Written as DNA, the CDR3 is TGTGCCAGCACCGACTCCCTCCAGATTGGCTACACCTTC. Protein product: CASTDSLQIGYTF.

The chain recombines TRBV5-4 with TRBJ2-7; D perhaps matches TRBD2 (5 bases). CDR3 length: 13 amino acids. V was trimmed by 3 bases and J by 5 bases, leaving 12 bases between them. Germline values: CDR1 SGHNT, CDR2 YYREEE (reference sequence). The CDR3 reads CASSSPGTNEQYF. In DNA form, the CDR3 reads TGTGCCAGCAGCTCTCCGGGAACTAACGAGCAGTACTTC.

This clonotype has a handful of counts. The chain uses TRBV11-3 and TRBJ1-1; a weak D match, TRBD1 (6 bases). The CDR3 loop spans 12 amino acids. Trimming shortened V by 7 bases and J by 8 bases, and 14 bases separated the two germline ends. Germline V gives CDR1 SGHNT, CDR2 YENEEA. The CDR3 sequence is CASTGDFGEAFF. The CDR3 nucleotides are TGTGCCAGCACAGGGGATTTCGGGGAAGCTTTCTTT.

This chain uses TRBV7-2 with TRBJ1-6, with TRBD1 matching 8 bases. Per the germline V gene, CDR1 is SGHTA and CDR2 is FQGNSA. There are 14 residues in the CDR3. V lost 3 bases to trimming and J lost 7 bases; unmatched junction nucleotides: 2. Here the CDR3 DNA reads TGTGCCAGCAGCTTCCGGGACAGGAATTCACCCCTCCACTTT. Its protein product is CASSFRDRNSPLHF.

V and J are TRBV2 and TRBJ2-5; TRBD1 matches at 10 bases. Per the germline V gene, CDR1 is SNHLY and CDR2 is FYNNEI. The CDR3 totals 15 residues. Losses at the gene ends were 6 bases for V and 5 bases for J; bases not matched to a gene: 9. The CDR3 region is CASRRRQGADETQYF. DNA of the CDR3: TGTGCCAGCAGGCGTAGACAGGGGGCGGATGAGACCCAGTACTTC.

The chain combines TRBV10-3 with TRBJ1-2; D gene unclear. CDR1 ENHRY and CDR2 SYGVKD come from the germline V gene. Trimming removed 3 bases from V and 7 bases from J, with 9 bases in between. The CDR3 has 12 amino acids. CDR3 region: CAISDLLAGYTF. As DNA, the CDR3 is TGTGCCATCAGTGACCTTTTGGCTGGCTACACCTTC.

This clonotype was picked up a small number of times. The V and J genes are TRBV7-9 and TRBJ1-1, with 8 bases fitting TRBD1. The CDR3 covers 15 residues. Germline V lookup: CDR1 SEHNR, CDR2 FQNEAQ (reference sequence). After removal of 6 bases from V and 0 bases from J, the junction contained 6 bases not matched to a gene. The CDR3 here is CASSPGQVMNTEAFF. CDR3 nucleotide sequence: TGTGCCAGCAGTCCGGGACAGGTCATGAACACTGAAGCTTTCTTT.

Only a few counts were recorded for this clonotype. The V call is TRBV10-3, the J call TRBJ1-2; no clear D gene. The CDR3 has 11 residues. In germline, CDR1 is ENHRY, CDR2 SYGVKD. Trimming left V 3 bases short and J 5 bases short, with 4 bases between. CDR3 in DNA: TGTGCCATCAGTGAATCTTATGGCTACACCTTC. Residues: CAISESYGYTF.

The chain joins TRBV28 to TRBJ2-1; 7 bases align to TRBD2. The CDR3 extends over 16 amino acids. V dropped 5 bases and J dropped 8; count of bases not matched to a gene: 15. The germline CDR1 and CDR2 sequences are MDHEN and SYDVKM. The DNA of the CDR3 is TGTGCCAGCAGTACACCTAGGGACGGGGGGTGGCATGAGCAGTTCTTC. Residues: CASSTPRDGGWHEQFF.

This clonotype occurred a few times. The V gene is TRBV19, the J gene TRBJ1-2, with no clear D. The germline V and J ends were trimmed by 1 base and 0 bases, with 9 bases remaining between them. Germline lookup yields CDR1 LNHDA and CDR2 SQIVND (reference sequence). The CDR3 extends over 15 amino acids. The CDR3 DNA sequence: TGTGCCAGTAGTATAGGGCCCGACGCTAACTATGGCTACACCTTC. Translated: CASSIGPDANYGYTF.

The chain recombines TRBV11-3 with TRBJ1-1, with unresolved D. The CDR3 consists of 17 residues. Trimming took 2 bases from V and 0 from J, leaving 16 bases between them. CDR1 and CDR2 from the germline V gene are SGHNT and YENEEA. This CDR3 is CASSLSERPRMNTEAFF. The CDR3 bases are TGTGCCAGCAGCTTATCCGAAAGGCCACGGATGAACACTGAAGCTTTCTTT.

V is TRBV7-2 and J is TRBJ2-5; D is perhaps TRBD2 (5 bases). Trimming left V 5 bases short and J 4 bases short, with 17 bases between. CDR3 size: 15 residues. Germline V gene data show CDR1 as SGHTA and CDR2 as FQGNSA. Here the CDR3 DNA reads TGTGCCAGCAGCCGGGCTCCCTTCGAGGGAGAGACCCAGTACTTC. Its protein is CASSRAPFEGETQYF.

The chain joins TRBV29-1 to TRBJ1-2; a weak D match, TRBD1 (5 bases). CDR1 and CDR2 from the germline V gene are SQVTM and ANQGSEA. The V end lost 4 bases, the J end lost 3 bases, and 12 bases lay between the germline ends. This CDR3 contains 13 residues. Here the CDR3 DNA reads TGCAGCGTTGGGGGCGGAGGGGACTATGGCTACACCTTC. Its protein product is CSVGGGGDYGYTF. The complete variable domain, with remaining parts taken from reference TRBV29-1 and TRBJ1-2, reads SAVISQKPSRDICQRGTSLTIQCQVDSQVTMMFWYRQQPGQSLTLIATANQGSEATYESGFVIDKFPISRPNLTFSTLTVSNMSPEDSSIYLCSVGGGGDYGYTFGSGTRLTVV.

This clonotype was recorded a few times. The J gene is TRBJ2-3, the V gene TRBV15; tentatively, D is TRBD1 or TRBD2 (5 bases each). The V end was cut by 0 bases, the J end by 3 bases, with 13 bases between. The germline V gene encodes CDR1 LNHNV and CDR2 YYDKDF (reference sequence). The CDR3 totals 16 residues. The DNA for the CDR3 is TGTGCCACCAGCAGAGAAACCGGGACGGTTACAGATACGCAGTATTTT. It yields the protein CATSRETGTVTDTQYF.

CDR3 protein: CASSPLTGWDTEAFF. The CDR3 DNA is TGTGCCAGCAGTCCGTTGACAGGGTGGGACACTGAAGCTTTCTTT. The genes are TRBV6-1 and TRBJ1-1; the match to TRBD1 covers 7 bases. The junction had 9 bases not matched to a gene; V was cut back by 5 bases and J by 3 bases. CDR3 size: 15 residues. Germline CDR1 is MNHNS and CDR2 is SASEGT.

CDR3 bases: TGTGCCAGCATTACAGGTGCGGCTGGAAACACCATATATTTT. It is translated as CASITGAAGNTIYF. The chain links TRBV6-1 to TRBJ1-3; possibly TRBD1 for D (5 bases). V lost 7 bases, J lost 2 bases, and 12 bases lay in between. Germline V gene lookup returns CDR1 MNHNS and CDR2 SASEGT. This CDR3 is built from 14 residues.

The V and J genes are TRBV7-2 and TRBJ2-7; 7 nucleotides line up with TRBD1. From germline, CDR1 is SGHTA and CDR2 FQGNSA. Losses at the gene ends were 2 bases for V and 4 bases for J; bases not matched to a gene: 8. The CDR3 has 15 residues. Written as DNA, the CDR3 is TGTGCCAGCAGCTTATCGGTAGGGGGCGAGTACGAGCAGTACTTC. Translation: CASSLSVGGEYEQYF.

DNA of the CDR3: TGTGCCAGCAGTTTAATTAGCAGAAACACTGAAGCTTTCTTT. It encodes CASSLISRNTEAFF. J is TRBJ1-1 and V is TRBV27, with D hard to call. Germline V gives CDR1 MNHEY, CDR2 SMNVEV (reference sequence). The CDR3 consists of 14 residues. Between the trimmed V and J ends, which lost 2 bases and 2 bases, there was a span of 9 bases.

The V gene is TRBV19, the J gene TRBJ1-1; D is ambiguous. The CDR3 consists of 12 residues. CDR1 is LNHDA and CDR2 is SQIVND in the germline V gene (reference sequence). The V and J ends lost 3 bases and 5 bases respectively, with 7 bases between them. The CDR3 is CASSIDQTEAFF. In DNA form, the CDR3 reads TGTGCCAGTAGTATTGATCAGACTGAAGCTTTCTTT.

The rearrangement links TRBV29-1 to TRBJ1-6; maybe TRBD1 (6 bases). V shed 8 bases and J shed 7 bases, with 15 bases lying between them. Per germline, CDR1 SQVTM and CDR2 ANQGSEA. The CDR3 consists of 13 residues. In DNA form, the CDR3 reads TGCAGCTACCGGACGGGACAAAATTCACCCCTCCACTTT. Protein product: CSYRTGQNSPLHF. Full variable domain (remainder filled in from reference TRBV29-1 and TRBJ1-6): SAVISQKPSRDICQRGTSLTIQCQVDSQVTMMFWYRQQPGQSLTLIATANQGSEATYESGFVIDKFPISRPNLTFSTLTVSNMSPEDSSIYLCSYRTGQNSPLHFGNGTRLTVT.

This clonotype was picked up a small number of times. This chain connects TRBV20-1 to TRBJ2-5; possibly TRBD1 for D (5 bases). CDR3 length equals 12 residues. The V gene lost 7 bases and the J gene lost 4 bases, with 13 bases spanning the gap. CDR1 is DFQATT and CDR2 is SNEGSKA in the germline V gene (reference sequence). CDR3: CSVNPRGETQYF. CDR3 sequence (DNA): TGCAGTGTCAACCCTAGGGGAGAGACCCAGTACTTC.

The chain is built from TRBV7-2 and TRBJ1-5, with D possibly TRBD1 on 6 matching bases. Trimming took 5 bases from V and 7 from J, leaving 18 bases between them. CDR1 and CDR2 (germline): SGHTA, FQGNSA. This CDR3 comprises 15 residues. The CDR3 DNA reads TGTGCCAGCAGCCGTTCCTTCGTACAGGGACAGCCCCAGCATTTT. Its protein product is CASSRSFVQGQPQHF.

V gene TRBV20-1 combines with J gene TRBJ2-1; 8 nucleotides match TRBD2. The CDR3 contains 14 residues. With V trimmed by 0 bases and J by 8 bases, 6 bases remained unmatched. The germline gives CDR1 DFQATT, CDR2 SNEGSKA (reference sequence). Here the CDR3 reads CSARDGRGADEQFF. The CDR3 nucleotides are TGCAGTGCTAGAGATGGGCGGGGGGCCGATGAGCAGTTCTTC.

This clonotype came up once. The gene calls are TRBV7-2 and TRBJ1-3, with D perhaps matching TRBD1 (5 bases). Trimming stripped 5 bases from V and 0 bases from J, with 11 bases between. CDR1 and CDR2 (germline): SGHTA, FQGNSA. The CDR3 is 15 residues long. CDR3 sequence reads: CASSPGTASGNTIYF. The CDR3 DNA sequence: TGTGCCAGCAGCCCTGGGACGGCCTCTGGAAACACCATATATTTT. The entire variable domain, with the rest obtained from reference TRBV7-2 and TRBJ1-3, is as follows: GAGVSQSPSNKVTEKGKDVELRCDPISGHTALYWYRQSLGQGLEFLIYFQGNSAPDKSGLPSDRFSAERTGGSVSTLTIQRTQQEDSAVYLCASSPGTASGNTIYFGEGSWLTVV.

In DNA form, the CDR3 reads TGTGCCAGCAGTAGACAGGGGTGGAGCACCGGGGAGCTGTTTTTT. The encoded protein is CASSRQGWSTGELFF. This chain connects TRBV6-1 to TRBJ2-2; 8 bases are a match to TRBD1. V dropped 5 bases and J dropped 4; count of bases not matched to a gene: 6. From germline, CDR1 is MNHNS and CDR2 SASEGT. This CDR3 region has 15 residues.

This clonotype was seen more than once but under ten times. V is TRBV20-1 and J is TRBJ2-7, with D unclear. Trimming cost V 1 base and J 5 bases, with 15 bases left between them. CDR1 is DFQATT, CDR2 SNEGSKA, per germline (reference sequence). There are 14 residues in the CDR3. CDR3 amino acids: CSARAGSPGHEQYF. As DNA, the CDR3 is TGCAGTGCTAGAGCCGGGTCCCCCGGACACGAGCAGTACTTC.

This clonotype has just a few counts. The CDR3 coding sequence is TGCAGTGCTAGAGATCCCCGCCGGGACGGTGGTGGCTACACCTTC. It yields the protein CSARDPRRDGGGYTF. The chain is built from TRBV20-1 and TRBJ1-2; perhaps TRBD1 as D (5 bases). This CDR3 has 15 residues. The germline V and J ends were trimmed by 0 bases and 7 bases, with 18 bases remaining between them. The V gene's germline CDR1 is DFQATT and CDR2 SNEGSKA (reference sequence).